Listed below are T cell receptor beta chains from one sample, sequenced in a study of STAT5B mutations in CD4+ large granular lymphocyte leukemia. Assay used: immunoSEQ multiplex PCR; TCRdb lists only in-frame clones, some missing. The profile covers about 25,000 clones, with under 90% appearing a single time and approximately 0.32% taken by the ten largest. Source material: CD4+ T cells from blood buffy coats. The receptors here all came from a human donor in good health. The conserved cysteine and the conserved F or W are not part of the CDR3 here.

CDR3 protein	V gene	J gene
ASSLAAREGYT	TRBV5-1	TRBJ1-2
ASSLGGLAGKETQY	TRBV7-2	TRBJ2-5
ATSRDNREEKLF	TRBV15	TRBJ1-4
ASSLGQGGEQY	TRBV11-3	TRBJ2-7
ASSGGGPTSNQPQH	TRBV9	TRBJ1-5
ASRIAGPLGNEQF	TRBV6-5	TRBJ2-1
ATKSGNTEAF	TRBV19	TRBJ1-1
ASSRRTGELF	TRBV9	TRBJ2-2
ASSSTSGGPLQETQY	TRBV5-4	TRBJ2-5
ASSLTSGRAGDTQY	TRBV5-1	TRBJ2-3
ASSQEAGTSRDTQY	TRBV4-2	TRBJ2-3
ASSKPQRQETQY	TRBV11-2	TRBJ2-5
ASSLDGQARETQY	TRBV7-9	TRBJ2-5